This T cell receptor beta chain was captured in a study of T cell changes during pregnancy in multiple sclerosis. Trimming removed 8 bases from V and 2 bases from J, with 10 bases in between. This CDR3 comprises 13 residues. Germline V gene sequence: CDR1 SGHRS, CDR2 YFSETQ. The protocol was immunoSEQ multiplex PCR, while the TCRdb copy is restricted to in-frame clones and leaves out a portion. The sample records about 66,000 clones, about nine tenths being singletons. This sequence was found in a female donor with multiple sclerosis, enrolled in a pregnancy study. Source: peripheral blood, taken in the third trimester of pregnancy. The chain joins TRBV5-1 to TRBJ1-4; D possibly corresponds to TRBD1 (5 bases). CDR3 region: CASGTGTNEKLFF. CDR3 nucleotide sequence: TGCGCCAGTGGGACTGGCACTAATGAAAAACTGTTTTTT.